A single sample is the source of the 24 T cell receptor beta chains below, sequenced in a study of blood T cell repertoires in COVID-19. Clones were read by immunoSEQ multiplex PCR, and TCRdb kept only the in-frame ones, dropping some. The table lists 100,000 to 150,000 clones, about 88% of them singletons. Sequencing was performed on peripheral blood. Source of these receptors: a woman older than 75 with acute or convalescent COVID-19.

V is TRBV5-1 and J is TRBJ2-7; 10 positions agree with TRBD1. Germline V gene lookup returns CDR1 SGHRS and CDR2 YFSETQ. There are 14 residues in the CDR3. V lost 5 bases and J lost 3; bases outside the gene matches: 5. The CDR3 region has the DNA TGCGCCAGCAGACCGACAGGGGGCGGCTACGAGCAGTACTTC. As protein: CASRPTGGGYEQYF.

This chain joins TRBV28 and TRBJ2-5, with D perhaps matching TRBD2 (6 bases). V shed 2 bases and J shed 3 bases, with 7 bases lying between them. Germline CDR1 MDHEN, CDR2 SYDVKM. The CDR3 runs 13 residues. CDR3 sequence reads: CASSLTGEETQYF. CDR3 DNA sequence: TGTGCCAGCAGTTTAACGGGAGAAGAGACCCAGTACTTC.

The chain links TRBV27 to TRBJ1-1, with 9 nucleotides matching TRBD1. This CDR3 contains 13 residues. The germline gives CDR1 MNHEY, CDR2 SMNVEV (reference sequence). After removal of 5 bases from V and 7 bases from J, the junction contained 5 bases not matched to a gene. The CDR3 protein is CASSPGTGFEAFF. The DNA for the CDR3 is TGTGCCAGCAGTCCCGGGACAGGGTTTGAAGCTTTCTTT.

The rearrangement uses TRBV29-1 and TRBJ1-4; 9 bases match TRBD1. The CDR3 loop spans 13 amino acids. Per germline, CDR1 SQVTM and CDR2 ANQGSEA. V lost 5 bases and J lost 6; bases outside the gene matches: 4. The CDR3 bases are TGCAGCGTTAAGACAGGGGGTGATGAAAAACTGTTTTTT. It specifies CSVKTGGDEKLFF.

This clone showed up just a few times. V gene TRBV5-1 combines with J gene TRBJ1-2; 10 bases fit TRBD1. The CDR3 is 14 residues long. CDR1 and CDR2 (germline): SGHRS, YFSETQ. V trimming: 0 bases; J trimming: 6 bases; junction bases outside the gene matches: 2. The chain's CDR3 is CASSLETGGHGYTF. CDR3 sequence (DNA): TGCGCCAGCAGCTTGGAGACAGGGGGCCATGGCTACACCTTC. Full variable domain (remainder filled in from reference TRBV5-1 and TRBJ1-2): KAGVTQTPRYLIKTRGQQVTLSCSPISGHRSVSWYQQTPGQGLQFLFEYFSETQRNKGNFPGRFSGRQFSNSRSEMNVSTLELGDSALYLCASSLETGGHGYTFGSGTRLTVV.

The chain couples TRBV6-5 to TRBJ2-7; a possible D gene is TRBD2 (6 bases). V gave up 10 bases and J gave up 0 bases, with 13 bases separating them. Germline loops: CDR1 MNHEY, CDR2 SVGAGI. The CDR3 loop spans 13 amino acids. DNA for the CDR3: TGTGCCATCTCAGCGGGCCCCTCCTACGAGCAGTACTTC. Amino acid sequence: CAISAGPSYEQYF.

The count of this clone is one. This sequence joins TRBV5-1 and TRBJ2-5; TRBD2 agrees at 15 bases. Germline V gene lookup returns CDR1 SGHRS and CDR2 YFSETQ. Trimming at V came to 0 bases and at J to 3 bases, leaving 3 bases not matched to a gene. The CDR3 spans 17 residues. Written as DNA, the CDR3 is TGCGCCAGCAGCTTGGGGACTAGCGGGGGGGCCGAAGAGACCCAGTACTTC. Amino acids: CASSLGTSGGAEETQYF.

The V gene is TRBV6-2 or TRBV6-3, the J gene TRBJ1-1; TRBD1 matches 9 bases. The CDR3 loop spans 15 amino acids. V trimming: 4 bases; J trimming: 5 bases; junction bases outside the gene matches: 8. Germline V lookup: CDR1 MNHEY, CDR2 SVGEGT. DNA of the CDR3: TGTGCCAGCAGTTTCCCCGGACAGGGGTGGACTGAAGCTTTCTTT. Translating it yields CASSFPGQGWTEAFF.

The chain combines TRBV7-2 with TRBJ1-2; possible D gene TRBD1, 5 bases. The length of the CDR3 is 14 residues. From germline, CDR1 is SGHTA and CDR2 FQGNSA. The ends were cut back, 2 bases at V and 8 bases at J, with 15 bases in the middle. CDR3: CASSLLQEGHGYTF. DNA for the CDR3: TGTGCCAGCAGCTTATTACAGGAGGGGCACGGCTACACCTTC.

V gene TRBV6-5 combines with J gene TRBJ2-7; 7 bases match TRBD1. Germline-derived CDR1 and CDR2 are MNHEY and SVGAGI. V lost 2 bases and J lost 3; bases outside the gene matches: 7. The CDR3 contains 15 residues. CDR3: CASSYATTGNYEQYF. The CDR3 DNA sequence: TGTGCCAGCAGTTACGCGACGACAGGGAACTACGAGCAGTACTTC.

This chain joins TRBV6-1 and TRBJ1-3; D is unresolved. CDR3 length equals 16 residues. CDR1 MNHNS and CDR2 SASEGT come from the germline V gene. V was pared by 4 bases and J by 2 bases, with 15 bases between. In DNA form, the CDR3 reads TGTGCCAGCAGTGCATCGAGATCCCCCCCTGGAAACACCATATATTTT. This encodes CASSASRSPPGNTIYF.

The chain has TRBV6-6 and TRBJ2-7, with 8 bases matching TRBD1. Germline lookup yields CDR1 MNHNY and CDR2 SVGAGI (reference sequence). The CDR3 loop spans 13 amino acids. The ends lost 5 bases at V and 3 bases at J; junction bases unmatched: 3. CDR3 DNA sequence: TGTGCCAGCAGTCCGGGACAGGTCTACGAGCAGTACTTC. It codes for CASSPGQVYEQYF.

J is TRBJ2-3 and V is TRBV11-3; D gene uncertain. V lost 0 bases to trimming and J lost 5 bases, with 6 bases between them. Per the germline V gene, CDR1 is SGHNT and CDR2 is YENEEA. This CDR3 spans 13 amino acids. The CDR3 spells CASSLDSVDTQYF. Here the CDR3 DNA reads TGTGCCAGCAGCTTAGATTCAGTAGATACGCAGTATTTT.

V gene TRBV3-1 (or the pseudogene TRBV3-2) combines with J gene TRBJ1-1; no clear D gene. The CDR3 has 14 amino acids. The germline V gene encodes CDR1 LGHDT and CDR2 YNNKEL (reference sequence). The V end was cut by 0 bases, the J end by 5 bases, with 10 bases between. CDR3 region: CASSQDFTVTEAFF. CDR3 bases: TGTGCCAGCAGCCAAGATTTCACGGTTACTGAAGCTTTCTTT.

The V gene is TRBV19, the J gene TRBJ1-6, with 9 bases that match TRBD1. CDR1 is LNHDA and CDR2 is SQIVND in the germline V gene (reference sequence). With V trimmed by 6 bases and J by 7 bases, 16 bases remained unmatched. The CDR3 loop spans 18 amino acids. For the CDR3, the DNA is TGTGCCAGTAGCCTCCTGGGCCAGGGACAGGGAAGGAATTCACCCCTCCACTTT. Its translation is CASSLLGQGQGRNSPLHF.

The rearrangement joins TRBV10-3 to TRBJ2-3, with 7 nucleotides matching TRBD2. V shed 7 bases and J 5 bases; nucleotides not matched to a gene: 0. The CDR3 length is 11 residues. Germline V gives CDR1 ENHRY, CDR2 SYGVKD. As DNA, the CDR3 is TGTGCCATCACTAGCGGAGATACGCAGTATTTT. The encoded protein is CAITSGDTQYF.

This clone appeared once. The CDR3 is CASSRSLVNTEAFF. The DNA of the CDR3 is TGTGCCAGCAGCCGAAGCCTAGTGAACACTGAAGCTTTCTTT. V usage is TRBV4-2 and J usage is TRBJ1-1, with D hard to call. CDR3 length equals 14 residues. CDR1 and CDR2 from the germline V gene are LGHNA and YNFKEQ. Trimming cost V 4 bases and J 0 bases, with 9 bases left between them.

V gene TRBV7-8 combines with J gene TRBJ1-3; 9 bases line up with TRBD1. J was trimmed by 0 bases and V by 2 bases; bases with no gene match: 5. Germline assignment: CDR1 SGHVS and CDR2 FQNEAQ. The length of the CDR3 is 17 residues. The CDR3 region is CASSLRDRVISGNTIYF. For the CDR3, the DNA is TGTGCCAGCAGCTTACGGGACAGGGTCATCTCTGGAAACACCATATATTTT.

The chain employs TRBV5-4 and TRBJ2-1, with 8 bases lining up with TRBD1. Germline lookup yields CDR1 SGHNT and CDR2 YYREEE (reference sequence). V lost 6 bases to trimming and J lost 4 bases; unmatched junction nucleotides: 9. CDR3 size: 15 residues. This chain's CDR3 is CASMSYRGSYNEQFF. The DNA of the CDR3 is TGTGCCAGCATGTCCTACAGGGGGTCGTACAATGAGCAGTTCTTC.

The chain carries TRBV6-5 and TRBJ1-5; possibly TRBD1 for D (5 bases). The CDR3 runs to 13 residues. The V gene lost 8 bases and the J gene lost 6 bases, with 14 bases spanning the gap. CDR1 is MNHEY and CDR2 is SVGAGI in the germline V gene. The CDR3 nucleotides are TGTGCCAGCCGCCCCTGGGGGGGTCAGCCCCAGCATTTT. Translation gives CASRPWGGQPQHF.

V is TRBV3-1 (or the pseudogene TRBV3-2) and J is TRBJ2-5; 11 bases line up with TRBD2. CDR3 length: 17 residues. The germline CDR1 and CDR2 sequences are LGHDT and YNNKEL (reference sequence). Germline trimming cut 0 bases from V and 5 bases from J; bases unmatched to any gene: 8. CDR3 residues: CASSQDLTSGRWETQYF. The DNA of the CDR3 is TGTGCCAGCAGCCAAGATCTAACTAGCGGGAGATGGGAGACCCAGTACTTC.

CDR3 loop: CASSVEWDSSYEQYF. Written as DNA, the CDR3 is TGTGCCAGCAGCGTAGAGTGGGACAGCTCCTACGAGCAGTACTTC. The rearrangement joins TRBV9 to TRBJ2-7, with 7 bases aligning to TRBD1. The CDR3 spans 15 residues. The V gene end was trimmed by 0 bases and the J gene end by 0 bases; junction bases not matched to a gene: 3. Germline-derived CDR1 and CDR2 are SGDLS and YYNGEE. The full variable domain, with the rest looked up from reference TRBV9 and TRBJ2-7, is DSGVTQTPKHLITATGQRVTLRCSPRSGDLSVYWYQQSLDQGLQFLIQYYNGEERAKGNILERFSAQQFPDLHSELNLSSLELGDSALYFCASSVEWDSSYEQYFGPGTRLTVT.

The V call is TRBV25-1, the J call TRBJ1-2, with 10 bases matching TRBD1. Germline-derived CDR1 and CDR2 are MGHDK and SYGVNS. The J segment lost 3 bases and the V segment lost 4 bases, leaving 5 bases of the junction unmatched. The CDR3 has 15 residues. CDR3 amino acids: CASSGRTGGHYGYTF. The CDR3 DNA reads as TGTGCCAGCAGTGGACGGACAGGGGGACACTATGGCTACACCTTC.

V is TRBV7-9 and J is TRBJ1-2; 11 bases map to TRBD1. The V segment lost 2 bases and the J segment 7 bases; nucleotides outside the gene matches: 9. The length of the CDR3 is 16 residues. Germline-derived CDR1 and CDR2 are SEHNR and FQNEAQ (reference sequence). The DNA for the CDR3 is TGTGCCAGCAGCTTAACCATCCGGGACAGGGGGGTTGGCTACACCTTC. Protein product: CASSLTIRDRGVGYTF.